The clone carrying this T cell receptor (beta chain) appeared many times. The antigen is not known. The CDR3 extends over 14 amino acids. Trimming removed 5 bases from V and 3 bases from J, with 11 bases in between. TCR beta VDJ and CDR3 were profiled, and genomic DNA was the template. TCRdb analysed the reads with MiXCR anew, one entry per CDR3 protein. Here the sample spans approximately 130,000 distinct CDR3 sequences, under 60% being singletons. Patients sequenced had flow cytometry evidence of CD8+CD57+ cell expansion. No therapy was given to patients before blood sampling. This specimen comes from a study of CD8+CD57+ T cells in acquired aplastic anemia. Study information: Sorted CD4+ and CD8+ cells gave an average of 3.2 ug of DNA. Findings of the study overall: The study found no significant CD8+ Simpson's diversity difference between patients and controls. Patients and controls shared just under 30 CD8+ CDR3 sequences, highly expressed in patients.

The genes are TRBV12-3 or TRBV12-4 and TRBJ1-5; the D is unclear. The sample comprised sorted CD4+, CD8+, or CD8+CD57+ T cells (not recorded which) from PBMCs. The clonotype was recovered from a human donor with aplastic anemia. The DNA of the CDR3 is TGTGCCAGCAGTCTTCGAGGTTACAATCAGCCCCAGCATTTT. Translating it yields CASSLRGYNQPQHF.